This T cell receptor (beta chain) originates from a study of cytomegalovirus exposure and HLA in healthy donors. This clone was picked up a small number of times. PCR primers comprised 60 Vbeta and 13 Jbeta primers. Measured with immunoSEQ multiplex PCR; TCRdb has only the in-frame clones, and not every one. This sample yields 140,000 to 150,000 clones, of which about two thirds are seen a single time; roughly 4% belongs to the top ten. Trimming removed 7 bases at V and 6 bases at J, with 12 bases between. CDR1 is MDHEN, CDR2 SYDVKM, per germline. This CDR3 comprises 13 residues. The sample consisted of PBMCs. V is TRBV28 and J is TRBJ2-2; TRBD1 is a possible D gene (6 bases). The receptor was derived from a man between 60 and 75 years old in good health and CMV-seronegative. The CDR3 protein is CASILQGSGELFF. The CDR3, as DNA: TGTGCCAGCATCCTACAGGGTTCCGGGGAGCTGTTTTTT.